This T cell receptor (beta chain) is drawn from a study of blood T cell repertoires in COVID-19. Whole-study context: From the United States, Italy and Spain came samples of acute and convalescent COVID-19.

The CDR3 is 14 residues long. Trimming took 2 bases from V and 5 from J; bases not matched to a gene: 5. Germline V gene lookup returns CDR1 MDHEN and CDR2 SYDVKM. Original methodology: How many nucleated cells were present was estimated from reference gene primer amplification. Data came from immunoSEQ multiplex PCR; TCRdb stores just in-frame clones and leaves some out. V and J calls and clone size follow that table, whereas D and trimming were derived from the DNA. The table lists approximately 330,000 clones, about 91% of them singletons. Enrolment of Seattle patients took place during active infection, and they were followed longitudinally.

The V gene is TRBV28, the J gene TRBJ2-5, with 7 nucleotides matching TRBD2. Input material: peripheral blood. The receptor's source is a man aged 25-45 years with COVID-19, enrolled during active disease. The CDR3 region has the DNA TGTGCCAGCAGTTTACGGGGGGAGTGGGAGACCCAGTACTTC. As protein: CASSLRGEWETQYF. Using reference TRBV28 and TRBJ2-5 for the parts outside the CDR3, the full variable domain is DVKVTQSSRYLVKRTGEKVFLECVQDMDHENMFWYRQDPGLGLRLIYFSYDVKMKEKGDIPEGYSVSREKKERFSLILESASTNQTSMYLCASSLRGEWETQYFGPGTRLLVL.